This passage covers 16 T cell receptor beta chains from one sample sequenced in a study of T cells in Graves' hyperthyroidism and ophthalmopathy. The source material, RNA transcripts, was used to amplify TCR beta CDR3 regions. Initially, a first-round RT-PCR of the TCR CDR3 employed the HTBI primer set. TCRdb processed the multiplex PCR reads anew with MiXCR; each CDR3 protein has one entry. The sample includes about 59,000 distinct CDR3 sequences, roughly 58% of them seen just once. The sample consisted of blood. Receptors were obtained from a woman in her sixties with Graves' ophthalmopathy.

This clonotype has a single count. The rearrangement joins TRBV7-9 to TRBJ2-7, with 9 positions matching TRBD1. The CDR3 runs 13 residues. Germline V gene data show CDR1 as SEHNR and CDR2 as FQNEAQ (reference sequence). J was trimmed by 6 bases and V by 5 bases; bases with no gene match: 5. The CDR3 nucleotides are TGTGCCAGCAGCCTCAGGGGACAGGGCGAGCAGTACTTC. As protein: CASSLRGQGEQYF.

This chain connects TRBV29-1 to TRBJ2-1; D unresolved. CDR1 and CDR2 (germline): SQVTM, ANQGSEA. The V end was cut by 8 bases, the J end by 2 bases, with 10 bases between. The length of the CDR3 is 12 residues. The CDR3 DNA reads as TGCAGCCTGGGCAGAACCTACAATGAGCAGTTCTTC. This translates into CSLGRTYNEQFF.

About this clonotype itself: Here the CDR3 omits its conserved ending phenylalanine or tryptophan, so a read error is the likely source. This chain links TRBV10-1 with TRBJ2-7; no firm D call. This CDR3 is built from 15 residues. CDR1 is WNHNN and CDR2 is SYGVQD in the germline V gene (reference sequence). V was pared by 6 bases and J by 5 bases, with 20 bases between. CDR3 in DNA: TGCGCCAGCAGCTCGACACCGGCAGCATTACACGAGCAGTACCTC. Its protein is CASSSTPAALHEQYL.

This clonotype appeared many times. The rearrangement uses TRBV5-1 and TRBJ2-3, with D possibly being TRBD1 (5 bases). The V gene lost 0 bases and the J gene lost 1 base, with 9 bases spanning the gap. This CDR3 has 15 amino acids. The germline V gene has CDR1 SGHRS and CDR2 YFSETQ. The CDR3 DNA is TGCGCCAGCAGCTTGGGGGGCCAAGGCACAGATACGCAGTATTTT. Translation: CASSLGGQGTDTQYF.

The V gene is TRBV12-3 or TRBV12-4, the J gene TRBJ2-7; D perhaps matches TRBD2 (6 bases). This CDR3 spans 14 amino acids. The germline V and J ends were trimmed by 6 bases and 4 bases, with 16 bases remaining between them. In DNA, the CDR3 is TGTGCCAGCAGCGTAGCCCGGGGAGGATACGAGCAGTACTTC. It specifies CASSVARGGYEQYF.

About this clonotype: The conserved phenylalanine or tryptophan is not found at the CDR3 terminus, so this likely reflects a read error. The chain recombines TRBV5-6 with TRBJ2-3, with D unclear. Per the germline V gene, CDR1 is SGHDT and CDR2 is YYEEEE. There are 15 residues in the CDR3. CDR3 sequence (DNA): TGTGCCGGCAGCTCGGACCCCCTGAGCACAGATACGCAGTATGTT. Its protein product is CAGSSDPLSTDTQYV.

This clonotype was observed many times. The V call is TRBV12-1, the J call TRBJ2-5; TRBD1 is taken as the D call from the table, unchecked against the DNA. TRBV12-1 is recorded as a pseudogene. This CDR3 comprises 15 residues. The CDR3 region is CATLNHADRQETQYF. CDR3 nucleotides: TGTGCCACGCTCAATCACGCTGACAGGCAAGAGACCCAGTACTTC.

This clonotype was observed at least ten times. The chain couples TRBV9 to TRBJ2-3; 12 bases are a match to TRBD2. The V gene's germline CDR1 is SGDLS and CDR2 YYNGEE. This CDR3 contains 16 residues. Trimming took 4 bases from V and 0 from J; bases not matched to a gene: 3. The CDR3 is CASSWTSGASTDTQYF. In nucleotides, the CDR3 is TGTGCCAGCAGCTGGACTAGCGGGGCTAGCACAGATACGCAGTATTTT.

The chain recombines TRBV7-2 with TRBJ2-7; maybe TRBD2 (5 bases). V was pared by 6 bases and J by 4 bases, with 22 bases between. From germline, CDR1 is SGHTA and CDR2 FQGNSA. This CDR3 spans 16 amino acids. CDR3 sequence (DNA): TGTGCCAGCAGACCCTGGACTCTCGGGGTGAAATACGAGCAGTACTTC. As protein: CASRPWTLGVKYEQYF.

This clonotype was seen repeatedly, ten times or more. The chain carries TRBV19 and TRBJ1-1, with 8 bases identical to TRBD1. Looked up from germline, CDR1 is LNHDA and CDR2 is SQIVND (reference sequence). V lost 6 bases to trimming and J lost 4 bases; unmatched junction nucleotides: 7. This CDR3 is 14 amino acids long. The DNA for the CDR3 is TGTGCCAGTAGAGCGGACAGGGAGGTCACTGAAGCTTTCTTT. Translating it yields CASRADREVTEAFF.

This chain uses TRBV7-2 with TRBJ2-1, with 7 bases aligning to TRBD1. The length of the CDR3 is 12 residues. The V gene end was trimmed by 7 bases and the J gene end by 7 bases; junction bases not matched to a gene: 4. Per the germline V gene, CDR1 is SGHTA and CDR2 is FQGNSA. CDR3 nucleotide sequence: TGTGCCAGCAATCCGACAGGGAATGAGCAGTTCTTC. This gives the protein CASNPTGNEQFF.

The V call is TRBV19, the J call TRBJ2-1; the match to TRBD1 covers 10 bases. The germline V gene encodes CDR1 LNHDA and CDR2 SQIVND (reference sequence). Trimming took 4 bases from V and 8 from J; bases not matched to a gene: 5. CDR3 length: 14 amino acids. The CDR3 loop is CASSKDRGRDEQFF. Here the CDR3 DNA reads TGTGCCAGTAGTAAAGACAGGGGGCGTGATGAGCAGTTCTTC.

This clonotype has at least ten counts. V usage is TRBV6-1 and J usage is TRBJ1-2; D is unresolved. V shed 2 bases and J shed 5 bases, with 3 bases lying between them. This CDR3 is 11 amino acids long. From germline, CDR1 is MNHNS and CDR2 SASEGT. CDR3 amino acids: CASSERYGYTF. The CDR3 DNA reads as TGTGCCAGCAGTGAAAGGTATGGCTACACCTTC.

This rearrangement joins TRBV20-1 to TRBJ2-2; 7 bases match TRBD2. The CDR3 consists of 10 residues. V lost 7 bases to trimming and J lost 7 bases; unmatched junction nucleotides: 0. CDR1 is DFQATT and CDR2 is SNEGSKA in the germline V gene (reference sequence). CDR3 bases: TGCAGTGGGACTAGCGGGGAGCTGTTTTTT. Amino acids: CSGTSGELFF.

The chain combines TRBV20-1 with TRBJ1-2, with a possible D match to TRBD1 (5 bases). V dropped 2 bases and J dropped 2 bases, with 12 bases sitting between them. CDR1 and CDR2 from the germline V gene are DFQATT and SNEGSKA (reference sequence). The CDR3 runs to 14 residues. The CDR3 sequence: CSARILGENYGYTF. The CDR3 DNA is TGCAGTGCTAGAATATTAGGGGAGAACTATGGCTACACCTTC.

The chain joins TRBV7-2 to TRBJ2-7, with TRBD2 matching over 14 bases. Germline V CDR1 and CDR2: SGHTA, FQGNSA. V gave up 5 bases and J gave up 4 bases; unmatched junction bases: 7. The CDR3 consists of 16 residues. Here the CDR3 DNA reads TGTGCCAGCAGCCGGGGACTAGCGGGAGTGAAGTACGAGCAGTACTTC. This translates into CASSRGLAGVKYEQYF. Filled out from reference TRBV7-2 and TRBJ2-7, the complete variable domain reads GAGVSQSPSNKVTEKGKDVELRCDPISGHTALYWYRQSLGQGLEFLIYFQGNSAPDKSGLPSDRFSAERTGGSVSTLTIQRTQQEDSAVYLCASSRGLAGVKYEQYFGPGTRLTVT.